This T cell receptor (beta chain) originates from a study of a mutant IDH1 vaccine in newly diagnosed glioma. Study as a whole: The patients were given eight vaccinations, one each in weeks 1, 3, 5, 7, 11, 15, 19 and 23.

The CDR3 loop spans 14 amino acids. Germline V lookup: CDR1 MGHDK, CDR2 SYGVNS. With 5 bases removed from V and 1 base from J, the gap between germline ends came to 11 bases. Time point described: week 11, during vaccination. In the vaccine, a single dose held 300 ug of the mutant IDH1 20-mer peptide, along with topical imiquimod. Each donor presented with a new WHO grade 3 or 4 astrocytoma that tested IDH1-mutant and showed ATRX loss. Clones were sequenced by immunoSEQ multiplex PCR, and TCRdb holds only the in-frame ones, with some missing. The sample yields fewer than 70,000 clones, roughly 90% seen once. Overall study results and limits: Vaccine-induced responses were seen in 93.3% of patients, spanning several MHC alleles.

Note on this clone: The antigen remains undetermined.

The TCR was taken from a man aged 40-49 years with glioma. The chain joins TRBV25-1 to TRBJ2-5; tentative D call: TRBD1 (6 bases). The material was PBMCs, obtained from a glioma patient whose treatment included an IDH1 peptide vaccine. In DNA form, the CDR3 reads TGTGCCAGCAGTCCATGGACAGCCCAAGAGACCCAGTACTTC. Amino acid sequence: CASSPWTAQETQYF.